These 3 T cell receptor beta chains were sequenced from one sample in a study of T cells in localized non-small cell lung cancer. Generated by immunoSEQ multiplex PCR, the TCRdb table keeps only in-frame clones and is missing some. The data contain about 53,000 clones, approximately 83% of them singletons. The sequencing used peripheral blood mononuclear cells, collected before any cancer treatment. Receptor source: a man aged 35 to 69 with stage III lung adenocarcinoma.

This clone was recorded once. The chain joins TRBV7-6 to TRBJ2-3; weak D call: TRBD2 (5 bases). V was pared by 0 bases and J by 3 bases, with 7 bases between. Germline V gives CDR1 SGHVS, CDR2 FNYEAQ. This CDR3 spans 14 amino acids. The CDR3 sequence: CASSLAGRTDTQYF. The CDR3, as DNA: TGTGCCAGCAGCTTAGCGGGGAGAACAGATACGCAGTATTTT. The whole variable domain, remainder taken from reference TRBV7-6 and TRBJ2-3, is GAGVSQSPRYKVTKRGQDVALRCDPISGHVSLYWYRQALGQGPEFLTYFNYEAQQDKSGLPNDRFSAERPEGSISTLTIQRTEQRDSAMYRCASSLAGRTDTQYFGPGTRLTVL.

The CDR3 spells CASSQVTSSEDEQFF. CDR3 DNA: TGTGCCAGCAGCCAAGTAACTAGCAGTGAGGATGAGCAGTTCTTC. V is TRBV4-2 and J is TRBJ2-1; D is possibly TRBD2 (6 bases). Trimming removed 1 base at V and 8 bases at J, with 15 bases between. The length of the CDR3 is 15 residues. CDR1 and CDR2 from the germline V gene are LGHNA and YNFKEQ.

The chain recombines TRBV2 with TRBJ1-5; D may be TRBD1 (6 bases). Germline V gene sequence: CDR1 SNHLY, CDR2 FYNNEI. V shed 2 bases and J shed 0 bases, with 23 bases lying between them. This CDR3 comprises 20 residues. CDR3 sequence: CASSEWGTGSRLDSNQPQHF. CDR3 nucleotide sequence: TGTGCCAGCAGTGAATGGGGAACAGGGAGCCGGCTCGATAGCAATCAGCCCCAGCATTTT.